The T cell receptor beta chain under discussion was sequenced for a study of T cell repertoires in cytomegalovirus infection. As for the study in general: It was the public TCR beta signatures that indicated both CMV infection and matching HLA type. Study-wide results and caveats: The study identified carriers of CMV plus the relevant HLA from cumulative public TCR beta family frequency. It was HLA-C-restricted CMV-specific TCR beta clonotypes that dominated the response ex vivo.

The CDR3 has 15 residues. V dropped 5 bases and J dropped 5; count of bases not matched to a gene: 10. From germline, CDR1 is LNHDA and CDR2 SQIVND (reference sequence). TCRdb re-analysed the reads in MiXCR, keeping a single row per CDR3 protein. The sample carries about 89,000 distinct CDR3 sequences, around 32% recorded once. As to this clonotype: The antigen is unknown.

The J gene is TRBJ2-7, the V gene TRBV19; 9 positions match TRBD1. The TCR sequence derives from a human donor in good health (CMV status not recorded). Some clones in this sample may be carry-over from other donors' samples. This sample comprised CD8+ T cells from cultured PBMCs, obtained from culture after CMV antigen stimulation. CDR3 region: CASSAATGGVHEQYF. The CDR3 DNA follows: TGTGCCAGTAGTGCCGCAACAGGGGGCGTTCACGAGCAGTACTTC.